This TCR beta chain was observed in a study of identical twins. Overall study findings and caveats: Zero-insertion results could be subject to partial confounding by invariant MAIT and iNKT cells. Out-of-frame beta chain sequences displayed weaker excess sharing between twins.

This CDR3 is built from 17 residues. The ends lost 6 bases at V and 7 bases at J; junction bases unmatched: 11. The germline V gene has CDR1 SNHLY and CDR2 FYNNEI. As concerns this clonotype: As yet, its antigen is unknown.

From the 5' RACE reads, TCRdb called clonotypes with MiXCR, one entry per CDR3 protein. This sample carries 500,000 to 550,000 distinct CDR3 sequences, more than 20% of them seen once, and the ten largest clones take approximately 0.52%. The sample also formed part of further work on yellow fever vaccine responses in identical twins. That work adds: As reported, the vaccine T cell response of twins seemed partly convergent and partly personalized.

This receptor was identified in a woman between 18 and 30 years old in good health. The sequenced sample consisted of CD4+ T cells sorted from blood. This rearrangement joins TRBV2 to TRBJ2-1, with 14 bases aligning to TRBD2. The CDR3 loop reads CASSPGLAGEFVNEQFF. The CDR3, as DNA: TGTGCCAGCAGCCCGGGACTAGCGGGAGAATTTGTGAATGAGCAGTTCTTC.